This T cell receptor beta chain emerged from a study of identical twins. Regarding the study as a whole: It was cross-sectional statistical analysis, not following the same donors, that the conclusions relied on.

In regard to this clonotype: No antigen is known for it.

The CDR3 spans 15 residues. Unmatched junction bases numbered 10, after V lost 4 bases and J lost 10 bases. Unique molecular identifiers were in the cDNA, with template-switch universal primer binding. TCRdb recomputed calls from the 5' RACE reads with MiXCR, one row per CDR3 protein. There are approximately 490,000 distinct CDR3 sequences in the sample; about a fifth occur only once, and approximately 0.49% lies in the top ten. These data were also filed under a second study, of yellow fever vaccine responses in identical twins. From that study: Reportedly, twins' vaccine T cell responses looked partly convergent and partly personalized.

Sequencing used CD4+ T cells sorted from blood. The receptor's source is a woman between 18 and 29 years old in good health. The chain uses TRBV12-3 or TRBV12-4 and TRBJ2-1, with 10 bases lining up with TRBD1. CDR3 sequence reads: CASSSAGTGAREQFF. DNA for the CDR3: TGTGCCAGCAGTTCCGCCGGGACAGGGGCAAGGGAGCAGTTCTTC.